This T cell receptor (beta chain) was recovered during a study of CD8 T cells in ankylosing spondylitis. TCRdb re-analysed the 5' RACE reads in MiXCR, keeping a single row per CDR3 protein. The sample lists around 340,000 distinct CDR3 sequences; around 20% were seen once. The germline V and J ends were trimmed by 4 bases and 7 bases, with 19 bases remaining between them. CDR1 and CDR2 (germline): LGHNA, YNFKEQ. This CDR3 contains 16 residues. This receptor was taken from a male donor with ankylosing spondylitis or in good health (not recorded which). The sequenced sample consisted of blood, either unsorted or a sorted T cell fraction (not recorded which). This chain links TRBV4-2 with TRBJ2-2; D perhaps matches TRBD2 (7 bases). The CDR3 loop reads CASSRSLGGASGELFF. Written as DNA, the CDR3 is TGTGCCAGCAGCCGGTCGTTAGGGGGGGCAAGCGGGGAGCTGTTTTTT.